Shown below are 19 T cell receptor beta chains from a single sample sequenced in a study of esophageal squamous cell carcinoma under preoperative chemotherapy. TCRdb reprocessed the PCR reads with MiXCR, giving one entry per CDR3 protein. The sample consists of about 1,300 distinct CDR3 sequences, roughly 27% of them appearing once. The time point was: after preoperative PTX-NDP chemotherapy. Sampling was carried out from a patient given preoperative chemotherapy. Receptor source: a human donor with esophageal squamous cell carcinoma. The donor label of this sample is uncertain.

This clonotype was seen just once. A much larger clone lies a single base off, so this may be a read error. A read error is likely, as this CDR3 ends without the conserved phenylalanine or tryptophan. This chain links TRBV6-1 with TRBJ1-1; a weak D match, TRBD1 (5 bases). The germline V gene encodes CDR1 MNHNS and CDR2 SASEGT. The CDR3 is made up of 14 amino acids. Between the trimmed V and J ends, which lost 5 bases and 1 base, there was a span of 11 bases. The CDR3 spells CASSTGRKNTEAFL. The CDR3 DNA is TGTGCCAGCAGTACGGGACGGAAGAACACTGAAGCTTTCCTT.

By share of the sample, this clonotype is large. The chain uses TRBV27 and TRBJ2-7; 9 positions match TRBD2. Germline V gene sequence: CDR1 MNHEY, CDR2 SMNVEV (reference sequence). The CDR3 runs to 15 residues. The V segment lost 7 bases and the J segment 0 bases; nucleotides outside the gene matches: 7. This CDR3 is CASKTQLAGSYEQYF. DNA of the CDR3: TGTGCCAGCAAGACCCAACTAGCGGGCTCCTACGAGCAGTACTTC.

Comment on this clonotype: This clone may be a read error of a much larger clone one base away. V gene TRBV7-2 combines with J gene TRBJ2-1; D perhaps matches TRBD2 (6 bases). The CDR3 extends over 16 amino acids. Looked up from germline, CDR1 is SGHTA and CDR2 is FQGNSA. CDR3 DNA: TGTGGCAGCAGCTGGCTAGCGATGAGCTCCTACAATGAGCAGTTCTTC. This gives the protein CGSSWLAMSSYNEQFF.

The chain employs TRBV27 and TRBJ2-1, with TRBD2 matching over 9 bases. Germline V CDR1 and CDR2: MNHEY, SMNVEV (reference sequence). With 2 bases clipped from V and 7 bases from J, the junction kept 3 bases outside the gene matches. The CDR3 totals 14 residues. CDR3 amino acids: CASSLGRGGNEQFF. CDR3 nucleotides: TGTGCCAGCAGTTTAGGGCGGGGGGGGAATGAGCAGTTCTTC.

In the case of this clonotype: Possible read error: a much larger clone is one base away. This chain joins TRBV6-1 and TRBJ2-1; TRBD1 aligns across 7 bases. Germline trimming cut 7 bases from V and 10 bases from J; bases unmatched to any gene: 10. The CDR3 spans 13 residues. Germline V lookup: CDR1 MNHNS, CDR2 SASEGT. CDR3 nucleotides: TGTGCCAGCACCTCGGGAAGGGGGCGGGAGCAGTTCTTC. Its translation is CASTSGRGREQFF.

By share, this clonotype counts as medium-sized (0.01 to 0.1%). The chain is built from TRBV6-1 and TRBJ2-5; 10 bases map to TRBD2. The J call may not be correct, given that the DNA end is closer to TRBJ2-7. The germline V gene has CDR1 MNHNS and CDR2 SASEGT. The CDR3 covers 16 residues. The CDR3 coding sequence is TGTGCCAGCAGTGAGGCGTTAGGGACTAGCGCTTACGAGCAGTACTTC. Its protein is CASSEALGTSAYEQYF.

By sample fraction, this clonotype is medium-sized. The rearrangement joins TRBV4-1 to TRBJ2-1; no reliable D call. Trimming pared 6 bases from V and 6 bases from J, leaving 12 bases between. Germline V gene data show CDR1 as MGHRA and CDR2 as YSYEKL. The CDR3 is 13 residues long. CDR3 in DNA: TGCGCCAGCAGTCTCGACGCACTCAATGAGCAGTTCTTC. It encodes CASSLDALNEQFF.

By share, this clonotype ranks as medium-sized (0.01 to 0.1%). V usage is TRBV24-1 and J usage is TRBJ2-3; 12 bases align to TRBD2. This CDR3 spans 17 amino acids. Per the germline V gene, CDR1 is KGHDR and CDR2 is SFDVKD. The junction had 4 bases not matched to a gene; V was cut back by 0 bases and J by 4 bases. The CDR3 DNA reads TGTGCCACCAGTGATTTGGGCCTAGCGGGAGGGCCAGATACGCAGTATTTT. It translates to CATSDLGLAGGPDTQYF.

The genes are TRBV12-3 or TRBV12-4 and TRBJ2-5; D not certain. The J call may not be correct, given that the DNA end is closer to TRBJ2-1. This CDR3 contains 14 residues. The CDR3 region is CASSVGTDHNEQFF. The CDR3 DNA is TGTGCCAGCAGTGTAGGCACGGACCACAATGAGCAGTTCTTC.

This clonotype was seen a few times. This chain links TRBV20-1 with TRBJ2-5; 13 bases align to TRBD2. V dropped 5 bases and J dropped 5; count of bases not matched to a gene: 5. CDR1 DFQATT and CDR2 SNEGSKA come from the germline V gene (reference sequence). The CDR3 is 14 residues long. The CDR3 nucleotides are TGCAGTGCTCTTGGACTAGCGGGAGTTGAGACCCAGTACTTC. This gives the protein CSALGLAGVETQYF.

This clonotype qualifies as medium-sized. CDR3 in DNA: TGTGCCAGCAGTTACGAGGGGGGGCGCGGGGAGCAGTACTTC. Translated, it gives CASSYEGGRGEQYF. This chain joins TRBV6-5 and TRBJ2-7; D is perhaps TRBD2 (7 bases). There are 14 residues in the CDR3. V lost 2 bases and J lost 7, with 15 bases in between. Germline V gene lookup returns CDR1 MNHEY and CDR2 SVGAGI.

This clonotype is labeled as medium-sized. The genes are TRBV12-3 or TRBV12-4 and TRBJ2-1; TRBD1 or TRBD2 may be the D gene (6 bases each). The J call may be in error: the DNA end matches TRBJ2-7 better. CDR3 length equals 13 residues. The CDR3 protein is CASRGGGVYEQYF. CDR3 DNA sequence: TGTGCCAGCAGGGGGGGCGGGGTTTACGAGCAGTACTTC.

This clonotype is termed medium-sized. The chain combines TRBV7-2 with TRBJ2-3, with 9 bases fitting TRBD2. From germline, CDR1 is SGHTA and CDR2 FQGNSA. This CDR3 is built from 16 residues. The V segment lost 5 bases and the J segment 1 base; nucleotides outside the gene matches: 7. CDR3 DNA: TGTGCCAGCAGCCAAGGGCCTAGCGGGGGCACAGATACGCAGTATTTT. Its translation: CASSQGPSGGTDTQYF.

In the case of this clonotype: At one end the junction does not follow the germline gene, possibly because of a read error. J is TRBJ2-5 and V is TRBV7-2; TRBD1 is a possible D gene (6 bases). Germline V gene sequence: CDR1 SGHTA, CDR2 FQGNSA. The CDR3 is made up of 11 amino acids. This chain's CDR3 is CASSFQGMEFF. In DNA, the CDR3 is TGTGCCAGCAGCTTCCAGGGGATGGAGTTCTTC. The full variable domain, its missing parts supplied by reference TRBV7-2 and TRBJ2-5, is GAGVSQSPSNKVTEKGKDVELRCDPISGHTALYWYRQSLGQGLEFLIYFQGNSAPDKSGLPSDRFSAERTGGSVSTLTIQRTQQEDSAVYLCASSFQGMEFFGPGTRLLVL.

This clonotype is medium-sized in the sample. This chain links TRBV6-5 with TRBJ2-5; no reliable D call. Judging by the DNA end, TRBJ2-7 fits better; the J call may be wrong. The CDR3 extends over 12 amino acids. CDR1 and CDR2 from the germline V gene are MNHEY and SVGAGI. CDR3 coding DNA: TGTGCCAGCAGTTACCTGGGTAACGAGCAGTACTTC. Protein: CASSYLGNEQYF.

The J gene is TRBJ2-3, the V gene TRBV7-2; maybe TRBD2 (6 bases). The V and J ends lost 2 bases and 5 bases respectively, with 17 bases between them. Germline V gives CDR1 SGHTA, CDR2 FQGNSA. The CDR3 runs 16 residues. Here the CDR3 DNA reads TGTGCCAGCAGCTTATTGGGCGGGGTGGGCAGAGATACGCAGTATTTT. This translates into CASSLLGGVGRDTQYF.

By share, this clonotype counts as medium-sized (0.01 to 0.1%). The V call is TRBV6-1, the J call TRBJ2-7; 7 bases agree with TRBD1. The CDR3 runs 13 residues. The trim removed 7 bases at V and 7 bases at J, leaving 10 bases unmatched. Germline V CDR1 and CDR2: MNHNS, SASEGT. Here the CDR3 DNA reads TGTGCCAGCACCTCGGGAAGGGGGCGGGAGCAGTACTTC. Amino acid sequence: CASTSGRGREQYF.

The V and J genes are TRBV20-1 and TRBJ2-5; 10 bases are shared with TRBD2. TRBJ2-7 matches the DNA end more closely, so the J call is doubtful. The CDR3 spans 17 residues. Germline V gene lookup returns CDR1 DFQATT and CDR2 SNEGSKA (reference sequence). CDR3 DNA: TGCAGTGCTAAGGGTCAGGGAATAGCGGGAGGCGTCTACGAGCAGTACTTC. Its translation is CSAKGQGIAGGVYEQYF.

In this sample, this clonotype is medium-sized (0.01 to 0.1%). The CDR3 is CASSQEGRSSGELFF. In DNA, the CDR3 is TGTGCCAGCTCCCAGGAGGGTAGGAGTTCCGGGGAGCTGTTTTTT. V is TRBV7-9 and J is TRBJ2-2; TRBD2 might be the D (6 bases). CDR1 is SEHNR and CDR2 is FQNEAQ in the germline V gene (reference sequence). This CDR3 spans 15 amino acids. Deletions cut 8 bases from V and 6 bases from J, with 19 bases between.